The present T cell receptor beta chain was sequenced within a study of somatic mutations in cytotoxic T cells in rheumatoid arthritis. Measured with immunoSEQ multiplex PCR; TCRdb has only the in-frame clones, and not every one. The sample includes about 15,000 clones, 70% to 75% of them seen just once. The receptor's source is an adult with rheumatoid arthritis. Sequences were obtained from CD8+ T cells sorted from blood.

CDR3 loop: CASTLRTSEFNYNEQFF. The CDR3 DNA sequence: TGTGCCAGCACGCTACGGACTAGCGAATTTAACTACAATGAGCAGTTCTTC. The gene calls are TRBV5-6 and TRBJ2-1, with 9 bases lining up with TRBD2. The ends lost 6 bases at V and 3 bases at J; junction bases unmatched: 13. The CDR3 loop spans 17 amino acids. Germline V gives CDR1 SGHDT, CDR2 YYEEEE.